This T cell receptor beta chain was captured by sequencing in a study of read filtering for tumor transcriptome and immune sequencing. Study-wide context: The cohort had about 16 men and over eleven women aged about 40 to 90, mean about 67 years. By R-ISS, stages I, II and III held 8, 16 and 7 patients. After DNase treatment, RNA was made into whole-transcriptome libraries.

Germline assignment: CDR1 SGHVS and CDR2 FNYEAQ. V shed 7 bases, J shed 2 bases, and the junction held 18 bases outside the gene matches. The CDR3 spans 19 residues. The library was built from 400 ng RNA with molecular barcoded adaptors for alpha/delta and beta/gamma chains. TCRdb itself ran the reads through MiXCR, one entry per CDR3 protein. The repertoire holds over 50,000 distinct CDR3 sequences, with roughly a fifth as singletons. This chain joins TRBV7-6 and TRBJ1-3; 9 bases are shared with TRBD1. The sequencing sample was made of a population of CD138-negative cells sorted from bone marrow. This receptor was identified in a donor at least 40 years old with multiple myeloma. In DNA form, the CDR3 reads TGTGCCAGCAAGTTATCTCCCACCACAGGGGGCAAACCTGGAAACACCATATATTTT. The encoded protein is CASKLSPTTGGKPGNTIYF. Looking up the rest from reference TRBV7-6 and TRBJ1-3 gives the full variable domain: GAGVSQSPRYKVTKRGQDVALRCDPISGHVSLYWYRQALGQGPEFLTYFNYEAQQDKSGLPNDRFSAERPEGSISTLTIQRTEQRDSAMYRCASKLSPTTGGKPGNTIYFGEGSWLTVV.